Presented here are 10 T cell receptor beta chains from one specimen sequenced in a study of T cell clones after liver transplantation. Sequenced by immunoSEQ multiplex PCR; TCRdb stores in-frame clones only, minus some. Of under 35,000 clones in the sample, about 95% were seen once. This material consisted of CD8+ T cells from blood, taken 12 months after liver transplant. The source is a human patient who received a liver transplant. The T cells may come from the graft donor.

The genes are TRBV11-2 and TRBJ2-7; D may be TRBD1 (6 bases). This CDR3 is built from 14 residues. Germline lookup yields CDR1 SGHAT and CDR2 FQNNGV. The ends were cut back, 3 bases at V and 4 bases at J, with 13 bases in the middle. The CDR3 DNA sequence: TGTGCCAGCAGCTTCCGCAGGGGTAATTACGAGCAGTACTTC. Residues: CASSFRRGNYEQYF. The variable domain in full, completed from reference TRBV11-2 and TRBJ2-7, reads EAGVAQSPRYKIIEKRQSVAFWCNPISGHATLYWYQQILGQGPKLLIQFQNNGVVDDSQLPKDRFSAERLKGVDSTLKIQPAKLEDSAVYLCASSFRRGNYEQYFGPGTRLTVT.

The chain is built from TRBV7-2 and TRBJ2-7; 7 bases are a match to TRBD1. The CDR3 extends over 13 amino acids. The germline V gene has CDR1 SGHTA and CDR2 FQGNSA. Trimming cost V 6 bases and J 4 bases; bases outside gene matches: 6. The CDR3 region is CASSLGQIYEQYF. The CDR3 nucleotides are TGTGCCAGCAGTTTGGGACAGATATACGAGCAGTACTTC. The full variable domain, with the rest looked up from reference TRBV7-2 and TRBJ2-7, is GAGVSQSPSNKVTEKGKDVELRCDPISGHTALYWYRQSLGQGLEFLIYFQGNSAPDKSGLPSDRFSAERTGGSVSTLTIQRTQQEDSAVYLCASSLGQIYEQYFGPGTRLTVT.

V is TRBV21-1 and J is TRBJ2-4; the tabulated D call, TRBD1, remains unverified against the DNA. TRBV21-1 is flagged as a pseudogene. The CDR3 loop spans 19 amino acids. The CDR3 reads CASSKGLGETGDGKNIQYF. DNA of the CDR3: TGTGCCAGCAGCAAAGGGCTTGGGGAAACAGGGGACGGCAAAAACATTCAGTACTTC.

The chain couples TRBV5-1 to TRBJ2-3; 15 nucleotides align to TRBD2. The ends lost 4 bases at V and 3 bases at J; junction bases unmatched: 3. Germline assignment: CDR1 SGHRS and CDR2 YFSETQ. This CDR3 contains 16 residues. Written as DNA, the CDR3 is TGCGCCAGCAGCACGGGACTAGCGGGAGGTACAGATACGCAGTATTTT. It translates to CASSTGLAGGTDTQYF. The variable domain in full, with the rest retrieved from reference TRBV5-1 and TRBJ2-3, is KAGVTQTPRYLIKTRGQQVTLSCSPISGHRSVSWYQQTPGQGLQFLFEYFSETQRNKGNFPGRFSGRQFSNSRSEMNVSTLELGDSALYLCASSTGLAGGTDTQYFGPGTRLTVL.

The chain has TRBV4-3 and TRBJ2-7; D gene ambiguous. Trimming cost V 0 bases and J 2 bases, with 11 bases left between them. The germline V gene has CDR1 LGHNA and CDR2 YSLEER. The CDR3 spans 15 residues. CDR3 sequence reads: CASSQDPQATYEQYF. For the CDR3, the DNA is TGCGCCAGCAGCCAAGATCCCCAGGCCACCTACGAGCAGTACTTC.

The V call is TRBV27, the J call TRBJ2-7; D is tentatively TRBD1 or TRBD2 (6 bases each). The CDR3 is 15 residues long. Per germline, CDR1 MNHEY and CDR2 SMNVEV (reference sequence). Trimming took 4 bases from V and 5 from J, leaving 18 bases between them. CDR3 sequence reads: CASSSGAGASDEQYF. The CDR3 DNA is TGTGCCAGCAGTTCGGGGGCAGGGGCCAGCGACGAGCAGTACTTC.

This rearrangement joins TRBV9 to TRBJ2-7; a possible D gene is TRBD1 (5 bases). CDR3 length equals 14 residues. Trimming cost V 0 bases and J 3 bases, with 10 bases left between them. CDR1 and CDR2 (germline): SGDLS, YYNGEE. CDR3: CASSVGAGLYEQYF. In DNA form, the CDR3 reads TGTGCCAGCAGCGTAGGCGCAGGGCTCTACGAGCAGTACTTC.

The gene calls are TRBV7-3 and TRBJ2-7; the D gene is possibly TRBD2 (5 bases). The CDR3 runs 13 residues. With 2 bases removed from V and 6 bases from J, the gap between germline ends came to 11 bases. Germline-derived CDR1 and CDR2 are SGHTA and FQGTGA. The CDR3 bases are TGTGCCAGCAGCTTAGAGGCGCGGGTCGAGCAGTACTTC. This codes for CASSLEARVEQYF.

This chain connects TRBV10-3 to TRBJ2-3; TRBD1 agrees at 7 bases. V lost 2 bases, J lost 1 base, and 3 bases stayed unmatched. CDR3 length: 15 residues. Germline V lookup: CDR1 ENHRY, CDR2 SYGVKD. The CDR3 loop is CAISETGTGTDTQYF. The CDR3 DNA follows: TGTGCCATCAGTGAGACAGGGACAGGCACAGATACGCAGTATTTT.

V and J are TRBV9 and TRBJ2-7, with 8 nucleotides matching TRBD1. This CDR3 region has 16 residues. Germline CDR1 and CDR2: SGDLS and YYNGEE. V gave up 3 bases and J gave up 4 bases; unmatched junction bases: 12. The CDR3 DNA sequence: TGTGCCAGCAGCGCCGGAGGGACAGGACTTGGTTACGAGCAGTACTTC. It yields the protein CASSAGGTGLGYEQYF.